These 15 T cell receptor beta chains were all obtained from the same sample, sequenced in a study of T cells in Graves' hyperthyroidism and ophthalmopathy. Amplification of TCR beta CDR3 regions was performed using RNA transcripts as template. HTBI primers were employed in a first-round RT-PCR of the TCR CDR3. Each CDR3 protein gets one entry after TCRdb re-called the multiplex PCR reads with MiXCR. The sample has roughly 420,000 distinct CDR3 sequences, 15% to 19% seen once. Sequencing was carried out using blood. These receptors originate from a woman in her late teens or twenties with Graves' hyperthyroidism.

This clonotype was observed many times. This chain links TRBV7-9 with TRBJ2-3; 8 nucleotides line up with TRBD2. Germline CDR1 SEHNR, CDR2 FQNEAQ (reference sequence). The CDR3 is made up of 17 amino acids. With 3 bases clipped from V and 2 bases from J, the junction kept 10 bases outside the gene matches. The CDR3 DNA reads TGTGCCAGCAGCTTCTCCCCAAAAGCGGGGGACACAGATACGCAGTATTTT. Its translation is CASSFSPKAGDTDTQYF. The full variable domain, rest sourced from reference TRBV7-9 and TRBJ2-3, is DTGVSQNPRHKITKRGQNVTFRCDPISEHNRLYWYRQTLGQGPEFLTYFQNEAQLEKSRLLSDRFSAERPKGSFSTLEIQRTEQGDSAMYLCASSFSPKAGDTDTQYFGPGTRLTVL.

The CDR3 reads CSASRGGFSSGNTIYF. CDR3 bases: TGCAGTGCTAGTAGGGGAGGATTTAGCTCTGGAAACACCATATATTTT. This sequence joins TRBV20-1 and TRBJ1-3; tentative D call: TRBD1 (5 bases). This CDR3 spans 16 amino acids. Trimming took 3 bases from V and 0 from J, leaving 15 bases between them. The germline V gene encodes CDR1 DFQATT and CDR2 SNEGSKA (reference sequence).

This sequence joins TRBV20-1 and TRBJ1-6; possible D gene TRBD1, 5 bases. The germline V gene has CDR1 DFQATT and CDR2 SNEGSKA (reference sequence). The ends were cut back, 6 bases at V and 12 bases at J, with 15 bases in the middle. The CDR3 totals 12 residues. Here the CDR3 DNA reads TGCAGTGCATTGGGGCCCACCGGACCCCTCCACTTT. Protein product: CSALGPTGPLHF.

This clonotype has more than one count but fewer than ten. The chain employs TRBV5-1 and TRBJ1-2; possible D gene TRBD1, 6 bases. The germline V gene encodes CDR1 SGHRS and CDR2 YFSETQ. Trimming cost V 0 bases and J 8 bases, with 11 bases left between them. The CDR3 consists of 13 residues. The CDR3 spells CASSLVGGEGYTF. The CDR3 nucleotides read TGCGCCAGCAGCTTGGTGGGGGGCGAAGGCTACACCTTC. The variable domain in full, with the rest retrieved from reference TRBV5-1 and TRBJ1-2, is KAGVTQTPRYLIKTRGQQVTLSCSPISGHRSVSWYQQTPGQGLQFLFEYFSETQRNKGNFPGRFSGRQFSNSRSEMNVSTLELGDSALYLCASSLVGGEGYTFGSGTRLTVV.

This clonotype came up many times. This chain uses TRBV29-1 with TRBJ1-1, with a possible D match to TRBD1 (6 bases). The CDR3 is made up of 13 amino acids. The germline gives CDR1 SQVTM, CDR2 ANQGSEA. V dropped 6 bases and J dropped 1 base, with 12 bases sitting between them. Here the CDR3 reads CSVVKQGNTEAFF. The CDR3 DNA reads as TGCAGCGTCGTAAAACAGGGGAACACTGAAGCTTTCTTT.

This clonotype appeared many times. The chain couples TRBV28 to TRBJ2-1, with D perhaps TRBD1 (5 bases). V lost 6 bases and J lost 5, with 17 bases in between. Per the germline V gene, CDR1 is MDHEN and CDR2 is SYDVKM. The CDR3 is made up of 15 amino acids. The CDR3 sequence is CASRTAGNSHNEQFF. The CDR3 DNA sequence: TGTGCCAGCAGGACAGCCGGAAACAGCCACAATGAGCAGTTCTTC.

J is TRBJ2-3 and V is TRBV12-3 or TRBV12-4; the match to TRBD2 covers 11 bases. V shed 2 bases, J shed 4 bases, and the junction held 5 bases outside the gene matches. This CDR3 region has 16 residues. CDR3 bases: TGTGCCAGCAGTTTAATAGCGGGAGGGTTCCCAGATACGCAGTATTTT. It codes for CASSLIAGGFPDTQYF.

The chain joins TRBV15 to TRBJ2-7; D is undetermined. This CDR3 contains 14 residues. Germline V gene data show CDR1 as LNHNV and CDR2 as YYDKDF (reference sequence). The V end lost 3 bases, the J end lost 7 bases, and 16 bases lay between the germline ends. This chain's CDR3 is CATSSSPAPWEQYF. CDR3 sequence (DNA): TGTGCCACCAGCAGCTCACCAGCCCCCTGGGAGCAGTACTTC.

This clonotype appeared many times. The V and J genes are TRBV5-1 and TRBJ2-1; TRBD2 matches 12 bases. V shed 4 bases and J 5 bases; nucleotides not matched to a gene: 1. CDR1 and CDR2 (germline): SGHRS, YFSETQ. This CDR3 is built from 14 residues. Here the CDR3 reads CASSRLAGDNEQFF. The DNA for the CDR3 is TGCGCCAGCAGCCGACTAGCGGGGGACAATGAGCAGTTCTTC. The whole variable domain, remainder taken from reference TRBV5-1 and TRBJ2-1, is KAGVTQTPRYLIKTRGQQVTLSCSPISGHRSVSWYQQTPGQGLQFLFEYFSETQRNKGNFPGRFSGRQFSNSRSEMNVSTLELGDSALYLCASSRLAGDNEQFFGPGTRLTVL.

There are many counts of this clonotype. The V and J genes are TRBV12-3 or TRBV12-4 and TRBJ1-3; D is undetermined. The V end was cut by 3 bases, the J end by 9 bases, with 6 bases between. The CDR3 is 11 residues long. The CDR3 loop reads CASSFKATIYF. Here the CDR3 DNA reads TGTGCCAGCAGTTTCAAGGCCACCATATATTTT.

This clonotype showed up just once. V usage is TRBV6-1 and J usage is TRBJ1-2; 11 bases fit TRBD1. The CDR3 spans 16 residues. The germline CDR1 and CDR2 sequences are MNHNS and SASEGT. Losses at the gene ends were 5 bases for V and 4 bases for J; bases not matched to a gene: 9. The CDR3 reads CASSLRTGGVGYGYTF. The CDR3 bases are TGTGCCAGCAGTCTCCGGACAGGGGGCGTCGGCTATGGCTACACCTTC.

There are many counts of this clonotype. V is TRBV28 and J is TRBJ1-2, with D unclear. This CDR3 spans 13 amino acids. Per the germline V gene, CDR1 is MDHEN and CDR2 is SYDVKM. Trimming stripped 3 bases from V and 2 bases from J, with 7 bases between. The CDR3 protein is CASSLLQNYGYTF. CDR3 bases: TGTGCCAGCAGTTTGTTACAGAACTATGGCTACACCTTC.

This clonotype was seen ten or more times. The rearrangement joins TRBV2 to TRBJ1-2, with no clear D. CDR3 length: 13 residues. Trimming removed 2 bases from V and 8 bases from J, with 12 bases in between. The germline V gene encodes CDR1 SNHLY and CDR2 FYNNEI. Here the CDR3 reads CASSEMGGGGYTF. In nucleotides, the CDR3 is TGTGCCAGCAGTGAAATGGGAGGTGGAGGCTACACCTTC.

The table lists this clonotype with many counts. V and J are TRBV12-3 or TRBV12-4 and TRBJ1-4; perhaps TRBD1 as D (6 bases). This CDR3 has 14 amino acids. V gave up 8 bases and J gave up 5 bases, with 15 bases separating them. CDR3 bases: TGTGCCAGCGGACCGGGACAAGCGAATGAAAAACTGTTTTTT. Protein: CASGPGQANEKLFF.

This clonotype was counted many times. The chain recombines TRBV20-1 with TRBJ2-1; TRBD2 agrees at 12 bases. Germline CDR1 DFQATT, CDR2 SNEGSKA (reference sequence). This CDR3 comprises 14 residues. The chain's CDR3 is CRAKTSGRNNEQFF. The CDR3 nucleotides read TGCAGGGCCAAGACTAGCGGGAGAAACAATGAGCAGTTCTTC.